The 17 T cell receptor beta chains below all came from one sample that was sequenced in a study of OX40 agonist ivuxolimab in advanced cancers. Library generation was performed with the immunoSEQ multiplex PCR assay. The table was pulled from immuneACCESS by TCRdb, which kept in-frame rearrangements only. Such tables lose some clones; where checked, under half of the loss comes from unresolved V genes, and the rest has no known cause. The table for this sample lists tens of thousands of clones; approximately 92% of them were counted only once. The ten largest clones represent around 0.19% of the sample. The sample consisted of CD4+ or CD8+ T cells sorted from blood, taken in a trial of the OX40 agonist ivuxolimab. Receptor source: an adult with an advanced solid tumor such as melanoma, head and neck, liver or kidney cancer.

CDR3 DNA sequence: TGTGCCAGCAGCACAGCTGGGACAGGGGCCTACGAGCAGTACGTC. It encodes CASSTAGTGAYEQYV. The chain joins TRBV28 to TRBJ2-7; 10 nucleotides align to TRBD1. J was trimmed by 2 bases and V by 6 bases; bases with no gene match: 7. Germline lookup yields CDR1 MDHEN and CDR2 SYDVKM. The CDR3 sequence is 15 residues long.

CDR3 residues: CATSRAGGTDTQYF. The CDR3, as DNA: TGTGCCACCAGCAGAGCTGGGGGCACAGATACGCAGTATTTT. The chain couples TRBV15 to TRBJ2-3; D unclear. CDR3 length equals 14 residues. Trimming left V 1 base short and J 1 base short, with 6 bases between. Germline V gives CDR1 LNHNV, CDR2 YYDKDF (reference sequence).

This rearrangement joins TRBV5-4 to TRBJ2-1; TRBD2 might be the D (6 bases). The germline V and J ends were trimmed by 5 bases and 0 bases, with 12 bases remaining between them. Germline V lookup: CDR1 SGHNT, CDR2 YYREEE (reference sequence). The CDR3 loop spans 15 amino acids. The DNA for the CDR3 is TGTGCCAGCAGTGGGCTAGCGCACTCCTACAATGAGCAGTTCTTC. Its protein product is CASSGLAHSYNEQFF. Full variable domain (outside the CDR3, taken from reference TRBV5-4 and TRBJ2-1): ETGVTQSPTHLIKTRGQQVTLRCSSQSGHNTVSWYQQALGQGPQFIFQYYREEENGRGNFPPRFSGLQFPNYSSELNVNALELDDSALYLCASSGLAHSYNEQFFGPGTRLTVL.

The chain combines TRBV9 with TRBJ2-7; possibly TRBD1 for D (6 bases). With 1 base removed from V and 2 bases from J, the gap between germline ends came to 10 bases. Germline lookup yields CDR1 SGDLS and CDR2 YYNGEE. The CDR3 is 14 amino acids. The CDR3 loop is CASSVLPGAYEQYF. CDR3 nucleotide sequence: TGTGCCAGCAGCGTATTGCCAGGGGCCTACGAGCAGTACTTC.

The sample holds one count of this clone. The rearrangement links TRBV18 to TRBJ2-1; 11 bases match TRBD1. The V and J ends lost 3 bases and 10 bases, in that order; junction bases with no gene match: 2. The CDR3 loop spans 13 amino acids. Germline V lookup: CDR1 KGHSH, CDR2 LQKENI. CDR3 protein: CASSPGQGVEQFF. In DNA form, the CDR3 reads TGTGCCAGCTCACCGGGACAGGGGGTAGAGCAGTTCTTC.

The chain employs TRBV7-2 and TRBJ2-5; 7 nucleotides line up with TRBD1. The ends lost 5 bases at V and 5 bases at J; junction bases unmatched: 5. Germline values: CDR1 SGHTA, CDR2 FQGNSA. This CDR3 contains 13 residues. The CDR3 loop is CASSQGVTETQYF. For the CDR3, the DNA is TGTGCCAGCAGCCAGGGGGTTACGGAGACCCAGTACTTC.

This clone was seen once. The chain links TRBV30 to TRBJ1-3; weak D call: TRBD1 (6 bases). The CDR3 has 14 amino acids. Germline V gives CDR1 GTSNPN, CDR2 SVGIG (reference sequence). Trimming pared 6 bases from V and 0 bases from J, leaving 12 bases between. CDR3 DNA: TGTGCCTGCAAGGGGGATTCCTCTGGAAACACCATATATTTT. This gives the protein CACKGDSSGNTIYF. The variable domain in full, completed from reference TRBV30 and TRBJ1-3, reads SQTIHQWPATLVQPVGSPLSLECTVEGTSNPNLYWYRQAAGRGLQLLFYSVGIGQISSEVPQNLSASRPQDRQFILSSKKLLLSDSGFYLCACKGDSSGNTIYFGEGSWLTVV.

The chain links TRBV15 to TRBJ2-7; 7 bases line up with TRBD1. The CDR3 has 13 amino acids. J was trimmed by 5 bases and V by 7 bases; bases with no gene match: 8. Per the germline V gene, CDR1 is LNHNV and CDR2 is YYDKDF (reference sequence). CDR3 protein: CATKRQGSNEQYF. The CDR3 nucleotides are TGTGCCACCAAACGACAGGGTTCGAACGAGCAGTACTTC.

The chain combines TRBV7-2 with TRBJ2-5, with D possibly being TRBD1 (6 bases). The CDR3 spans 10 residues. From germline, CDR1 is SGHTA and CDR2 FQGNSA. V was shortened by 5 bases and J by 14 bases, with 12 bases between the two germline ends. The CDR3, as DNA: TGTGCCAGCAGCCCGGACAGTGGTTACTTC. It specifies CASSPDSGYF.

CDR3: CASSQEPGRASYEQYV. As DNA, the CDR3 is TGTGCCAGCAGCCAAGAGCCGGGACGGGCTTCCTACGAGCAGTACGTC. This rearrangement joins TRBV14 to TRBJ2-7; D tentatively reads TRBD1 or TRBD2 (5 bases each). The CDR3 sequence is 16 residues long. The germline V gene has CDR1 SGHDN and CDR2 FVKESK. With 0 bases removed from V and 1 base from J, the gap between germline ends came to 13 bases.

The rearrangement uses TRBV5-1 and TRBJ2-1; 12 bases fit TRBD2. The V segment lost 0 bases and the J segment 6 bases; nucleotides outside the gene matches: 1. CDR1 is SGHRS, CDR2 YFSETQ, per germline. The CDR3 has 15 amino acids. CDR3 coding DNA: TGCGCCAGCAGCTTGGGGACTAGCGGGGCCAATGAGCAGTTCTTC. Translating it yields CASSLGTSGANEQFF.

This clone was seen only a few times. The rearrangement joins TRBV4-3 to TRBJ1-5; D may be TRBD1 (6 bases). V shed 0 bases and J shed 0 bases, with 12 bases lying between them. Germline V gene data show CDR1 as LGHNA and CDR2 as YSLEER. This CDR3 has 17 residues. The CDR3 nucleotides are TGCGCCAGCAGCCAAGATGGGCGAGGGGGTAGCAATCAGCCCCAGCATTTT. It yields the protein CASSQDGRGGSNQPQHF.

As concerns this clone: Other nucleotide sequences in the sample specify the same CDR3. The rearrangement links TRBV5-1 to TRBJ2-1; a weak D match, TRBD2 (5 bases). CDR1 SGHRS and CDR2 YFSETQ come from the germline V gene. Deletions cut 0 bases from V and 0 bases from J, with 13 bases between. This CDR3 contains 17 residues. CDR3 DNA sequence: TGCGCCAGCAGCTTGGGGAGCGGCGGAAGCTCCTACAATGAGCAGTTCTTC. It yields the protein CASSLGSGGSSYNEQFF.

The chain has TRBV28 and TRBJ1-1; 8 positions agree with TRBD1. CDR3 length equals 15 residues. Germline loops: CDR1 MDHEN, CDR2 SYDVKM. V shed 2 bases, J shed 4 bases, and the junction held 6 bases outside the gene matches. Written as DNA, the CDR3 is TGTGCCAGCAGTTTACCAACCACAGGGGGCACTGAAGCTTTCTTT. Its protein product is CASSLPTTGGTEAFF.

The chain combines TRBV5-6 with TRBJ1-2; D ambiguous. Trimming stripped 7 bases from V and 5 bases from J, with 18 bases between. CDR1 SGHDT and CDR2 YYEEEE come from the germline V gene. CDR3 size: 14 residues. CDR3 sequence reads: CASFPGSTLYGYTF. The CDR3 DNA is TGTGCCAGCTTCCCGGGCTCGACACTTTATGGCTACACCTTC.

CDR3 DNA: TGTGCCAGCAGAGTTTGGGGACAGACCATCGGCTACACCTTC. This encodes CASRVWGQTIGYTF. The chain combines TRBV28 with TRBJ1-2, with 7 bases matching TRBD1. The V and J ends lost 6 bases and 8 bases, in that order; junction bases with no gene match: 12. The CDR3 runs to 14 residues. Germline CDR1 is MDHEN and CDR2 is SYDVKM.

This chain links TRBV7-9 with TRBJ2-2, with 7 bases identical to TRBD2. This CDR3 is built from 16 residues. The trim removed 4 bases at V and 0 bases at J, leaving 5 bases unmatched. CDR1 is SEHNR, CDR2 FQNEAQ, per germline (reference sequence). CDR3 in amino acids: CASSSKRGSNTGELFF. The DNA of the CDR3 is TGTGCCAGCAGCTCTAAGCGGGGATCGAACACCGGGGAGCTGTTTTTT. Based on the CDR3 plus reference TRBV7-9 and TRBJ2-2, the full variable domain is DTGVSQNPRHKITKRGQNVTFRCDPISEHNRLYWYRQTLGQGPEFLTYFQNEAQLEKSRLLSDRFSAERPKGSFSTLEIQRTEQGDSAMYLCASSSKRGSNTGELFFGEGSRLTVL.